The source of this T cell receptor beta chain is a study of blood T cell repertoires in COVID-19 (dated by TCRdb to about 2020). Regarding the research as a whole: Collaborator samples came from the United States, Italy and Spain and covered acute and convalescent phases of COVID-19. The prospective study material was composed of cDNA or gDNA derived from T cells, B-cell-depleted T cells, or PBMCs. The dataset comprised deeply sampled blood TCRbeta repertoires from subjects exposed to, actively infected with, or recovered from COVID-19. A freely available public database, intended as a resource for researchers studying the immune response to SARS-CoV-2, is where the repertoires were released. Samples were obtained from the ongoing ImmuneRACE study (first 160 participants) and from 1,254 subjects provided by 6 global collaborators. Nearly every sample came with metadata listing a de-identified subject ID, COVID-19 status, age in years and sex. HLA class I and class II types, where available, came from metadata supplied by the sample provider rather than from assay-based typing. Findings and caveats that apply to the study as a whole: Clinical and demographic metadata were provided uncurated, with the amount varying by source and participant.

This clone was detected a few times. There is no known antigen for this receptor. No quality values exist for individual bases; no much larger clone is one base distant. From V the trimming removes 5 bases and from J it removes 4 bases, while the gene matches leave 3 bases of the junction unaccounted for. Including the terminal cysteine and phenylalanine, the CDR3 comprises 13 residues. The kept DNA is CDR3 alone, 39 bases in frame from the first base. Based on the germline V gene, the CDR1 and CDR2 sequences are SGHTA and FQGTGA. A second Seattle source provided samples from volunteer blood donors who had recovered from COVID-19. Collaborating institutions collected whole blood in K2EDTA tubes following their own protocols. For TCRbeta analysis, collaborator samples were shipped as frozen whole blood, as isolated PBMCs, or as DNA extracted from either sample type. The immunoSEQ Assay, a bias-controlled multiplex PCR, was used to amplify TCRbeta CDR3 regions from genomic DNA. The authors' pipeline ran thus. Nucleated cell counts per sample were estimated from amplification of reference gene primers within the assay. To quantify the absolute abundance of each unique TCRbeta CDR3 rearrangement, sequence reads were collapsed and filtered. For each sample, productive Simpson clonality was calculated by taking the square root of Simpson's diversity index across productive rearrangements. The immuneACCESS repertoire file appears here via TCRdb, limited to in-frame rearrangements. These files lack a portion of the clones; in checked studies, under half of the deficit traces to unresolved V genes, and the cause of the others is not known. V, J and clone size derive from that table, while D and trimming were established from the DNA sequence. This sample comprises hundreds of thousands of clones, around 87% of them detected only once. Approximately 2% of the sample belongs to the ten largest clones.

This TCR derives from a woman aged 25-40 years who had recovered from COVID-19. The chain couples TRBV7-3 to TRBJ2-7; 9 middle bases align to TRBD2. Sequencing was performed on peripheral blood. The DNA sequence is as follows: TGTGCCAGCAGCCAAACTAGCGGGTACGAGCAGTACTTC. Its translation is CASSQTSGYEQYF. Full variable domain (CDR3 extended with the reference TRBV7-3 and TRBJ2-7 proteins): GAGVSQTPSNKVTEKGKYVELRCDPISGHTALYWYRQSLGQGPEFLIYFQGTGAADDSGLPNDRFFAVRPEGSVSTLKIQRTERGDSAVYLCASSQTSGYEQYFGPGTRLTVT.